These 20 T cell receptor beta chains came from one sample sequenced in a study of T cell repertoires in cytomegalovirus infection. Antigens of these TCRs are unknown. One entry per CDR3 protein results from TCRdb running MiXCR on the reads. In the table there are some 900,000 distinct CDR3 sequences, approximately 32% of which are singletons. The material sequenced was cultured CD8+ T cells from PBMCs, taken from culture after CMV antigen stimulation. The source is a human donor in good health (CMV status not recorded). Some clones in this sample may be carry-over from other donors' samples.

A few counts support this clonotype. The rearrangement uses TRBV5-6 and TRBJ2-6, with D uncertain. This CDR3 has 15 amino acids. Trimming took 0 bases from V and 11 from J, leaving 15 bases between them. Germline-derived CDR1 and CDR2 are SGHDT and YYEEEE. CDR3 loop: CASSLGKERVHVLTF. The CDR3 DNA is TGTGCCAGCAGCTTGGGTAAGGAACGGGTCCACGTCCTGACTTTC. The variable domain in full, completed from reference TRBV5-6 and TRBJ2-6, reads DAGVTQSPTHLIKTRGQQVTLRCSPKSGHDTVSWYQQALGQGPQFIFQYYEEEERQRGNFPDRFSGHQFPNYSSELNVNALLLGDSALYLCASSLGKERVHVLTFGAGSRLTVL.

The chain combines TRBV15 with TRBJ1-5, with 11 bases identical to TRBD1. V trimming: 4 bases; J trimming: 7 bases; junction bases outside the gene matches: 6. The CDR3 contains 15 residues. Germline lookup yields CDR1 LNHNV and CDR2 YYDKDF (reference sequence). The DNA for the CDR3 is TGTGCCACCAGCAAGGACAGGGGGCGCGGCCAGCCCCAGCATTTT. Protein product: CATSKDRGRGQPQHF. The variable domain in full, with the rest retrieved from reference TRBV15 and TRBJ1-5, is DAMVIQNPRYQVTQFGKPVTLSCSQTLNHNVMYWYQQKSSQAPKLLFHYYDKDFNNEADTPDNFQSRRPNTSFCFLDIRSPGLGDTAMYLCATSKDRGRGQPQHFGDGTRLSIL.

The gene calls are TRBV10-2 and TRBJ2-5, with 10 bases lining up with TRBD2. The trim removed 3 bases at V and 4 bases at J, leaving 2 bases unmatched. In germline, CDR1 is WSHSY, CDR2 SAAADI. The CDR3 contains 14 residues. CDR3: CASSELAGRETQYF. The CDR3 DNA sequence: TGCGCCAGCAGTGAACTAGCGGGGAGAGAGACCCAGTACTTC.

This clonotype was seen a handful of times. CDR3 sequence: CASSQGRTGGFTEAFF. The DNA of the CDR3 is TGTGCCAGCAGCCAAGGTCGGACAGGGGGCTTCACTGAAGCTTTCTTT. This rearrangement joins TRBV14 to TRBJ1-1; 11 nucleotides match TRBD1. The length of the CDR3 is 16 residues. Germline CDR1 is SGHDN and CDR2 is FVKESK. The V gene end was trimmed by 1 base and the J gene end by 4 bases; junction bases not matched to a gene: 5. Looking up the rest from reference TRBV14 and TRBJ1-1 gives the full variable domain: EAGVTQFPSHSVIEKGQTVTLRCDPISGHDNLYWYRRVMGKEIKFLLHFVKESKQDESGMPNNRFLAERTGGTYSTLKVQPAELEDSGVYFCASSQGRTGGFTEAFFGQGTRLTVV.

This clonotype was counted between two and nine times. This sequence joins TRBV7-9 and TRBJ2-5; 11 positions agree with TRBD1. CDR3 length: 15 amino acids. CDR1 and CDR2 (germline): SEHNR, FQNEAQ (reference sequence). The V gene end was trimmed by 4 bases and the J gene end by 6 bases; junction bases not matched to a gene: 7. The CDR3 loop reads CASSSVQDRGQTQYF. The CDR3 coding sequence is TGTGCCAGCAGCTCCGTACAGGACAGGGGGCAGACCCAGTACTTC.

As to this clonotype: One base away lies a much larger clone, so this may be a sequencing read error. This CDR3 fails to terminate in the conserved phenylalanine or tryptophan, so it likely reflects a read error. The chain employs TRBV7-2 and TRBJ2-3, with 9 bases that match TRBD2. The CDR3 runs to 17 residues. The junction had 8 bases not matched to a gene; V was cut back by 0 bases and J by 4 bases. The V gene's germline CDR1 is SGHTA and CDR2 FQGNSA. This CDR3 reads CASSLAGPSGAPDTQYS. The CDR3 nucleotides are TGTGCCAGCAGCTTAGCTGGTCCTAGCGGGGCCCCAGATACGCAGTATTCT.

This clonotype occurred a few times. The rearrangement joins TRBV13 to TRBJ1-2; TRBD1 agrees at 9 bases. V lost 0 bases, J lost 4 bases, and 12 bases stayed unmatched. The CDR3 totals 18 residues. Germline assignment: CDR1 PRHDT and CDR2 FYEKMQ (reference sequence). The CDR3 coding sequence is TGTGCCAGCAGCTTAGGCTCTTCGATGGGACAGGGCTTCTATGGCTACACCTTC. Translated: CASSLGSSMGQGFYGYTF.

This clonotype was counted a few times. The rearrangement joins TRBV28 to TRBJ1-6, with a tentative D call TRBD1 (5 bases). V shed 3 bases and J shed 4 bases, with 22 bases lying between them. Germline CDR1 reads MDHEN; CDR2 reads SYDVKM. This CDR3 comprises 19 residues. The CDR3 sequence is CASSFGYPQGEGYNSPLHF. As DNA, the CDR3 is TGTGCCAGCAGTTTTGGCTACCCCCAGGGAGAGGGGTATAATTCACCCCTCCACTTT.

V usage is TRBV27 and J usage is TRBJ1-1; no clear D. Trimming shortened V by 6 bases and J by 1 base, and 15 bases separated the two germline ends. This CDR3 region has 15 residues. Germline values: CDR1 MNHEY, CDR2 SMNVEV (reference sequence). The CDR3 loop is CASRDTDSSNTEAFF. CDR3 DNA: TGTGCCAGCAGGGATACAGACTCCTCGAACACTGAAGCTTTCTTT.

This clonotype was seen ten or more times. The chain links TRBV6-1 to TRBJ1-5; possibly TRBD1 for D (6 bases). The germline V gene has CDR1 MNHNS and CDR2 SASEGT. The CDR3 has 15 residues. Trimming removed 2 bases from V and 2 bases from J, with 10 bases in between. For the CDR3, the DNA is TGTGCCAGCAGTGAACTGAAGGGGGGCAATCAGCCCCAGCATTTT. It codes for CASSELKGGNQPQHF.

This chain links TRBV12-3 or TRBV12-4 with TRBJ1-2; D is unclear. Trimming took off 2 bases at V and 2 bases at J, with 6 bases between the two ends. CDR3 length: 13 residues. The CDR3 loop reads CASSLLANYGYTF. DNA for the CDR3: TGTGCCAGCAGTTTACTTGCGAACTATGGCTACACCTTC.

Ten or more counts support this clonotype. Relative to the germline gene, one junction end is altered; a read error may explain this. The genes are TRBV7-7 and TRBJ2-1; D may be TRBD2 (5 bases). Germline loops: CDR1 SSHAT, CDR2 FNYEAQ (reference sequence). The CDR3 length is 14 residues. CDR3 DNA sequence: TGTGCTAGCAGCTTAAGACTGCTGGGAGATGAGCAGTTCTTC. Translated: CASSLRLLGDEQFF.

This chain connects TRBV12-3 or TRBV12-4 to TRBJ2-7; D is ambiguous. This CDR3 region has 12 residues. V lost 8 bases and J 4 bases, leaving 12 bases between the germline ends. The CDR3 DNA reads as TGTGCCAGCCTCCAGGTCGGATACGAGCAGTACGTC. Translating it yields CASLQVGYEQYV.

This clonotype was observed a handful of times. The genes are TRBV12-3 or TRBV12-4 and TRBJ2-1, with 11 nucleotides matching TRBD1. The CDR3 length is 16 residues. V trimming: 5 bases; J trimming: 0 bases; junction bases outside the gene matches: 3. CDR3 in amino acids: CASSVGTGGSYNEQFF. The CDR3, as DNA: TGTGCCAGCAGTGTAGGGACAGGGGGCTCCTACAATGAGCAGTTCTTC.

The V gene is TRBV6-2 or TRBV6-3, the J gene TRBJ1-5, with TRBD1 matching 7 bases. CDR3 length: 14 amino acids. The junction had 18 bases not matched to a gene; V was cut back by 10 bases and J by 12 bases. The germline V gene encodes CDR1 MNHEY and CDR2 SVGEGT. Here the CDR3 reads CATQTGLYHQFQHF. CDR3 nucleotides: TGTGCCACCCAGACAGGGTTATACCATCAGTTCCAGCATTTT.

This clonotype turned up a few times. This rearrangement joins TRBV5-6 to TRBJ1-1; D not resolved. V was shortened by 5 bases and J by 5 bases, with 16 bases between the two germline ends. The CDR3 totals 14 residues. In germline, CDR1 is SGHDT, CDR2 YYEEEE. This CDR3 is CASSPSGRRTEAFF. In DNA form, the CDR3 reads TGTGCCAGCAGTCCCTCGGGTAGGAGAACTGAAGCTTTCTTT.

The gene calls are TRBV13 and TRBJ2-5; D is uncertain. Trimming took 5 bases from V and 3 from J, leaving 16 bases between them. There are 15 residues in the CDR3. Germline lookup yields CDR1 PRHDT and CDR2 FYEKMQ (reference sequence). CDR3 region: CASSPRYRGKETQYF. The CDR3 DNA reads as TGTGCCAGCAGCCCCCGTTACCGTGGGAAAGAGACCCAGTACTTC.

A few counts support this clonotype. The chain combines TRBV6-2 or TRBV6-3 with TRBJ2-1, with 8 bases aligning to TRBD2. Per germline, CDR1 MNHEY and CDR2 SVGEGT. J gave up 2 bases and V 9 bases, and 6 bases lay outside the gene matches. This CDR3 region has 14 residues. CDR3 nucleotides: TGTGCCAGTTCGCGGGGGGCACCCTACAATGAGCAGTTCTTC. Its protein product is CASSRGAPYNEQFF.

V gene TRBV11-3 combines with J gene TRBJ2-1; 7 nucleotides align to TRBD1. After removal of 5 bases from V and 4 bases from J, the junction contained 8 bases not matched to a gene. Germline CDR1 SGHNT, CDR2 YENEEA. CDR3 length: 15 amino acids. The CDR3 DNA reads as TGTGCCAGCAGCGCTATCCCAGGGGGTTACAATGAGCAGTTCTTC. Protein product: CASSAIPGGYNEQFF.

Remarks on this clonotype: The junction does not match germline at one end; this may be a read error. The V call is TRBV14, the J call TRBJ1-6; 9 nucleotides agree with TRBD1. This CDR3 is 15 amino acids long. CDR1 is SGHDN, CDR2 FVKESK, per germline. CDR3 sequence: CANSQGQGLVLPLHF. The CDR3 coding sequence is TGTGCCAACAGCCAAGGACAGGGGCTGGTTCTACCCCTCCACTTT.